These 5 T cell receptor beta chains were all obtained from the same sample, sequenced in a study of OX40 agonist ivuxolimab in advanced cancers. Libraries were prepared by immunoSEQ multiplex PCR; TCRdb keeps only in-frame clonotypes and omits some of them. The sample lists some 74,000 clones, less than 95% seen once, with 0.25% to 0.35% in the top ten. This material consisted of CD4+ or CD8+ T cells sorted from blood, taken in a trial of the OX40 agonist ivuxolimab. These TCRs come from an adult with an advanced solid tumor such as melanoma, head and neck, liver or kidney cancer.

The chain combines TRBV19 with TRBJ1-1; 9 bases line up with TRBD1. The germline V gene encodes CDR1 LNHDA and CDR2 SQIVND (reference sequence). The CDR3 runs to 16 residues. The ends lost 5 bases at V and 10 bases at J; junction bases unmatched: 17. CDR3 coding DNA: TGTGCCAGTAGTCTAAGGACAGGGGAGGGATCTGTTCGAGCTTTCTTT. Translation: CASSLRTGEGSVRAFF.

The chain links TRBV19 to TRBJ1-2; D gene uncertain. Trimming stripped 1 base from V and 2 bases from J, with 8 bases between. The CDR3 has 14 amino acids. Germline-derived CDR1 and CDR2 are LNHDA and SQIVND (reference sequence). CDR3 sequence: CASSIGNGNYGYTF. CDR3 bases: TGTGCCAGTAGTATAGGTAACGGAAACTATGGCTACACCTTC.

CDR3 in DNA: TGTGCCAGTAGTATAACAGGGGGCGCGGAGACCCAGTACTTC. Its protein is CASSITGGAETQYF. This chain links TRBV19 with TRBJ2-5, with 9 positions matching TRBD1. Germline V lookup: CDR1 LNHDA, CDR2 SQIVND (reference sequence). CDR3 length: 14 amino acids. V was clipped by 2 bases and J by 5 bases; unmatched bases: 3.

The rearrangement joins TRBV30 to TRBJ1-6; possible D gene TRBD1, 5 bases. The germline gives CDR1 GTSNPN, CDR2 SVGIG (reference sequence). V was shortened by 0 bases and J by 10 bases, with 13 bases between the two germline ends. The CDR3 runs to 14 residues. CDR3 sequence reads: CAWSVSIGGSPLHF. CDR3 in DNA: TGTGCCTGGAGTGTTTCGATCGGGGGGTCACCCCTCCACTTT.

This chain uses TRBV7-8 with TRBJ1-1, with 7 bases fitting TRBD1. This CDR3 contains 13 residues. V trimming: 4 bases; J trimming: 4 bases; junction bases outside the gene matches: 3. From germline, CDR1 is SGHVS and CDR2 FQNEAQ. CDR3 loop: CASSSGGGTEAFF. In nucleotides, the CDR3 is TGTGCCAGCAGCTCAGGGGGGGGCACTGAAGCTTTCTTT. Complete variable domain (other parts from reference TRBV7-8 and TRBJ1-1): GAGVSQSPRYKVAKRGQDVALRCDPISGHVSLFWYQQALGQGPEFLTYFQNEAQLDKSGLPSDRFFAERPEGSVSTLKIQRTQQEDSAVYLCASSSGGGTEAFFGQGTRLTVV.